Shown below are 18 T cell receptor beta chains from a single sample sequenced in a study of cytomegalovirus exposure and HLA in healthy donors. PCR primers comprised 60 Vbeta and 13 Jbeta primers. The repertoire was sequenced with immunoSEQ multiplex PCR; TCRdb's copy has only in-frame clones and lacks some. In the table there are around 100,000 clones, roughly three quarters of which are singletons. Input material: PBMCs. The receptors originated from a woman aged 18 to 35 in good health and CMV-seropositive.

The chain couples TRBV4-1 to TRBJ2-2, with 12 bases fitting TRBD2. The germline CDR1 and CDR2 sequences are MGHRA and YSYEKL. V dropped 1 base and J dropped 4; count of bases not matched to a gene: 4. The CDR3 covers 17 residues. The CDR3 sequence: CASSQGPGLAGTGELFF. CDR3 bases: TGCGCCAGCAGCCAAGGACCGGGACTAGCGGGCACCGGGGAGCTGTTTTTT.

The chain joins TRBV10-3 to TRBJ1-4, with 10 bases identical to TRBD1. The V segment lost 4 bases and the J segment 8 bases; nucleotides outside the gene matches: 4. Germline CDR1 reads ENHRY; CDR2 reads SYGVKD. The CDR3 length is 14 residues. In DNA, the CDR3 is TGTGCCATCAGTGCCGGGACAGGGGAGGAAAAACTGTTTTTT. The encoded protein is CAISAGTGEEKLFF.

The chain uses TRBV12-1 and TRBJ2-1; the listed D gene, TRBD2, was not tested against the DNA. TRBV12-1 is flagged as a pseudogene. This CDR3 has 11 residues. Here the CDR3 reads CASTSGSEQFF. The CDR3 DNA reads TGTGCCAGCACAAGCGGGAGCGAGCAGTTCTTC.

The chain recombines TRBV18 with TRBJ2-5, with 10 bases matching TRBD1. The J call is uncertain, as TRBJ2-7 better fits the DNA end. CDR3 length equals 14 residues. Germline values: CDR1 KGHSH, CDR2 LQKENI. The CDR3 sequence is CASSPDRGRSEQYF. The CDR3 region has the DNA TGTGCCAGCTCACCCGACAGGGGGCGTAGCGAGCAGTACTTC.

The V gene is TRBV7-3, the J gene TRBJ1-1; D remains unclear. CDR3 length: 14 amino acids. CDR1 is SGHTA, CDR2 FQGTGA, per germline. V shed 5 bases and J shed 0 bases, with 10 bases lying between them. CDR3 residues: CASSPYILNTEAFF. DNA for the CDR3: TGTGCCAGCAGCCCGTACATATTGAACACTGAAGCTTTCTTT.

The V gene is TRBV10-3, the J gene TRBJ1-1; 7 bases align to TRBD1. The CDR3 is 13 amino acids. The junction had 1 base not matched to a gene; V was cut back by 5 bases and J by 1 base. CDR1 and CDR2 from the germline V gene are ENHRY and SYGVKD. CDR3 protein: CAISRTGNTEAFF. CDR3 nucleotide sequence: TGTGCCATCAGTAGGACAGGGAACACTGAAGCTTTCTTT.

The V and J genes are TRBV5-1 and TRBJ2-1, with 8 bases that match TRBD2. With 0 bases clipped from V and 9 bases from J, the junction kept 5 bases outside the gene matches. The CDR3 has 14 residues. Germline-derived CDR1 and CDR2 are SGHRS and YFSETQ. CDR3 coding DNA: TGCGCCAGCAGCTTGGAGCGGGAGTCAGGTGAGCAGTTCTTC. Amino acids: CASSLERESGEQFF.

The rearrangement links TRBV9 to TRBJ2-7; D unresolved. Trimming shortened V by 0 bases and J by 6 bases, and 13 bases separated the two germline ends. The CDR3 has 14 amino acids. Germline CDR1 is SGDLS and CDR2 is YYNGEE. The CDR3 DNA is TGTGCCAGCAGCGTAGGACCGTCGGCAGGCGAGCAGTACTTC. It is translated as CASSVGPSAGEQYF.

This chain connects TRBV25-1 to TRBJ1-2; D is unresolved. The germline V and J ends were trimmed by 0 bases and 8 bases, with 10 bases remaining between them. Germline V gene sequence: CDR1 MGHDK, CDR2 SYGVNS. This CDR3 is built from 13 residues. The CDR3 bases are TGTGCCAGCAGTGAATATCTGGAGTTCGGCTACACCTTC. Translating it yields CASSEYLEFGYTF.

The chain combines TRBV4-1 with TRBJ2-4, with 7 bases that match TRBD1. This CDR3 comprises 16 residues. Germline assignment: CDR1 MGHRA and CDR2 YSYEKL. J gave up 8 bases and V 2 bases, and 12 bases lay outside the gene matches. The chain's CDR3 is CASSQPLRTGGDIQYF. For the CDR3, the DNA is TGCGCCAGCAGCCAACCCCTCCGGACAGGTGGAGACATTCAGTACTTC.

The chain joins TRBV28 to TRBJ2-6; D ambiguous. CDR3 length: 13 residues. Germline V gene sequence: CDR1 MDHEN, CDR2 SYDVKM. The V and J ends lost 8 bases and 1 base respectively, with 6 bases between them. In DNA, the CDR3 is TGTGCCAGCTTGAGGTCTGGGGCCAACGTCCTGACTTTC. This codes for CASLRSGANVLTF.

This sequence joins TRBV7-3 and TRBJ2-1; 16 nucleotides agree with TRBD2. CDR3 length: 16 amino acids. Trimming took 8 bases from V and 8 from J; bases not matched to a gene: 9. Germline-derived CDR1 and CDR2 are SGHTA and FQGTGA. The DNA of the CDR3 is TGTGCCAGCTCCTCGGGACTAGCGGGAGGGCCGGATGAGCAGTTCTTC. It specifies CASSSGLAGGPDEQFF.

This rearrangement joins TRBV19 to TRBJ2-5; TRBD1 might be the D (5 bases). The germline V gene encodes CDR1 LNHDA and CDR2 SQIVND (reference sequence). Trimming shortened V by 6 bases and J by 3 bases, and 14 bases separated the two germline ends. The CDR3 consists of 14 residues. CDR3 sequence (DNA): TGTGCCAGTAGCCCATTGCAGGGTAAAGAGACCCAGTACTTC. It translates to CASSPLQGKETQYF.

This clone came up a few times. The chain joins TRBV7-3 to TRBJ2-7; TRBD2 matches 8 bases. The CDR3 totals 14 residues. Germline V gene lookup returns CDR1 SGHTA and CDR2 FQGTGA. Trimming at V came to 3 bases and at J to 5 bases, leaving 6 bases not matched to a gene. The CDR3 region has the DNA TGTGCCAGCAGCTTGAGCGGGGGACGACACGAGCAGTACTTC. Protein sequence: CASSLSGGRHEQYF.

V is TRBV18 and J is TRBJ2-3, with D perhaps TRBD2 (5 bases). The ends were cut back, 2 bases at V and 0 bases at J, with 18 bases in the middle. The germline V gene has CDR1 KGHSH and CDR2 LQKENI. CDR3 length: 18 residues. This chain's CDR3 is CASSPWESRGPSTDTQYF. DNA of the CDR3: TGTGCCAGCTCACCATGGGAAAGCCGAGGGCCCAGCACAGATACGCAGTATTTT.

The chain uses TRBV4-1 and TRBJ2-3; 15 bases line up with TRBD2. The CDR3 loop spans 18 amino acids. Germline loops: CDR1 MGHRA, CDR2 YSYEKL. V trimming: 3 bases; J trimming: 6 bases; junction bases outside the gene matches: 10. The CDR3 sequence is CASSHPGLAGGDSDTQYF. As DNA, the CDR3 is TGCGCCAGCAGCCACCCGGGACTAGCGGGAGGAGATTCGGATACGCAGTATTTT.

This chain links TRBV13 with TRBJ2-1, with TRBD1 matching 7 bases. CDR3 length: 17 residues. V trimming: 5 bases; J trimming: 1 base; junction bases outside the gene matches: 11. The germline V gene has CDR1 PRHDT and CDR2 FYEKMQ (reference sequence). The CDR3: CASSLRPGQPSYNEQFF. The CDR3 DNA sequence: TGTGCCAGCAGCCTGCGTCCGGGACAGCCTTCCTACAATGAGCAGTTCTTC.

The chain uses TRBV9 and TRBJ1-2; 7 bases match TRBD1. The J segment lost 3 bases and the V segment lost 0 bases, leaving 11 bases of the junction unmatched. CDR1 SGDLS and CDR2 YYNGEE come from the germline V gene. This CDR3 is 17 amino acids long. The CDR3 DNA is TGTGCCAGCAGCGTAGGGTTGCCGGGACAGCAGTACTATGGCTACACCTTC. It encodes CASSVGLPGQQYYGYTF.